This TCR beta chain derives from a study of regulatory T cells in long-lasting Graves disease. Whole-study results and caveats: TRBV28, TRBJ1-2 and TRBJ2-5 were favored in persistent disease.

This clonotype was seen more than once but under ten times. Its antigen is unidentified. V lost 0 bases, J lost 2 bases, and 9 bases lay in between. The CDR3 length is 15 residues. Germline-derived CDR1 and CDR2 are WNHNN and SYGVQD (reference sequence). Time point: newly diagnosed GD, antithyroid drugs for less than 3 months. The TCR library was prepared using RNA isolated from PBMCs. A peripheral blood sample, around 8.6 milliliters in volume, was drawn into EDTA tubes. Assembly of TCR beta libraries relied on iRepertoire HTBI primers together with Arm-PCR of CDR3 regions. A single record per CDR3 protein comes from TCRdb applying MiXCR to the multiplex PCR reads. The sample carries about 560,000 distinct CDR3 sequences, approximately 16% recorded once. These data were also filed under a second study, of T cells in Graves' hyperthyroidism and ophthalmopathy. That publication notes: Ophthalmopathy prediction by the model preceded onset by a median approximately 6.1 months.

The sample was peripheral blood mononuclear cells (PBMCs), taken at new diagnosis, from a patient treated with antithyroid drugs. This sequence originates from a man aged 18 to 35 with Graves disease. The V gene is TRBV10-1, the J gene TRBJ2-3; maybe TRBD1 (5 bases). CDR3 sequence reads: CASSESDSYTDTQYF. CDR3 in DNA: TGCGCCAGCAGTGAGTCCGACAGCTACACAGATACGCAGTATTTT.